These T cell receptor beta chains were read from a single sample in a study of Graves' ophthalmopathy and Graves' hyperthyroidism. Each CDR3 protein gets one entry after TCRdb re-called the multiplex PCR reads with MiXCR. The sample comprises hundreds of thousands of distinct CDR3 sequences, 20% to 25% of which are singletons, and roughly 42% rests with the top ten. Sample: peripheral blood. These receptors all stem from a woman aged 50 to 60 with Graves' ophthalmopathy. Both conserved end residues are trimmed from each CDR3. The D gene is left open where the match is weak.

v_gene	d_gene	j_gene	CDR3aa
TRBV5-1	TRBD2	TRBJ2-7	ASSFRLAGYRDEQY
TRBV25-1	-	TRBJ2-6	ASSELVSSGANVLT
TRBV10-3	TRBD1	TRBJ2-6	AISVTGTGDGSGANVLT
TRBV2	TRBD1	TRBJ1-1	ATLGQMNTEAF
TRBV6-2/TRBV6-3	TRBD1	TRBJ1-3	ASSWTGASGNTIY
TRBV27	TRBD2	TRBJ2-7	ASRLAEGYEQY
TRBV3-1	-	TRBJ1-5	ASSQEGVGLPQH
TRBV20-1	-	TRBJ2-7	SAREARQGFDEQY
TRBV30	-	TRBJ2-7	AWRKPLGSAGEQY
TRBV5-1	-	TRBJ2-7	ASSLQGPYEQY
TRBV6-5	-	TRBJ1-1	ASTLMGRGGTEAF
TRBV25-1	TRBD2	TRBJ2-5	ASSPGVAGEETQY
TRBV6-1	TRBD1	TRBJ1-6	ASSDRTGAVSPLH
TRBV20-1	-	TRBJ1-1	SARNSMNTEAF
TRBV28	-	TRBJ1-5	ASKIGGSNHSQH
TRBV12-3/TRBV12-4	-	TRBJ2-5	ASGRLFQETQY
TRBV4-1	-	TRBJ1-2	ASSQVRDYYGYT
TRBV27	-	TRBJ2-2	ASSLEEGGELF
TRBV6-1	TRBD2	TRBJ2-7	ASSIGLGSYEQY
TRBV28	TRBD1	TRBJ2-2	ASRSPGQGAIGELF
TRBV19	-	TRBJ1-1	ASTQRGGYTEAF
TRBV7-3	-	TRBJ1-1	ASSLYGNTEAF
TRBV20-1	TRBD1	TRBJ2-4	SAGQGGKNIQY
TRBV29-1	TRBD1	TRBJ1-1	SVATRQGYEAF
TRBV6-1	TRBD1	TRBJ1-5	ATTTGAINQPQH
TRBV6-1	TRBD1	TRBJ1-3	ASFQGAGNTIY
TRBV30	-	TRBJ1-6	AWSGTRGNSPLH
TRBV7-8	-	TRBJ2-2	ASAQANTGELF
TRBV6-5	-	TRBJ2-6	ASSFDGSGANVLT
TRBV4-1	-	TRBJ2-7	ASSQESGAGPYEQY
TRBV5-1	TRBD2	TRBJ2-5	ASSAGTSGETQY
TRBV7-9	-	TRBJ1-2	ASRRDGPYGYT
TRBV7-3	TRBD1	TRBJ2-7	ASSPTGGIDEQY